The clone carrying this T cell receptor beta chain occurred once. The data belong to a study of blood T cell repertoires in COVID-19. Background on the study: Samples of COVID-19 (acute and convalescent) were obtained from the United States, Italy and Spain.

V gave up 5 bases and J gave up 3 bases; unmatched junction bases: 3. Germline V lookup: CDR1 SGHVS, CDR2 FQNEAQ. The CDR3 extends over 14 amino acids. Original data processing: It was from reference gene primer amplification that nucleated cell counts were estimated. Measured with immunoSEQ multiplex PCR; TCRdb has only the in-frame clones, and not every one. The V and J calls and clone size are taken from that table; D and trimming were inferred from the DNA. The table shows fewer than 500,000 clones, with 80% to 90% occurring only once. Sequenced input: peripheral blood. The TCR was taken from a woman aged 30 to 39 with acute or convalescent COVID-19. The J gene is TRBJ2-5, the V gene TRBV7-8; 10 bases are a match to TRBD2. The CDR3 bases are TGTGCCAGCAGCGACGGACTAGCGGAAGAGACCCAGTACTTC. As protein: CASSDGLAEETQYF.